Given below is one T cell receptor (beta chain) in context. The sample comes from a study of T cell changes during pregnancy in multiple sclerosis. Per the germline V gene, CDR1 is SEHNR and CDR2 is FQNEAQ (reference sequence). V was cut by 5 bases and J by 7 bases, with 17 bases left in between. The CDR3 has 14 amino acids. Generated by immunoSEQ multiplex PCR, the TCRdb table keeps only in-frame clones and is missing some. The sample records fewer than 25,000 clones, about 88% being singletons. Material: CD8+ T cells from peripheral blood mononuclear cells, obtained in the third trimester of pregnancy. The V call is TRBV7-9, the J call TRBJ1-2; D ambiguous. The TCR originated in a female donor in good health, enrolled as a control in a pregnancy study. The CDR3 coding sequence is TGTGCCAGCAGCCGAAACCCCCGGAGTGTTGGCTACACCTTC. Translating gives CASSRNPRSVGYTF.